Below, 17 T cell receptor beta chains from the same sample are listed, as sequenced in a study of shared clonotypes between healthy human individuals. Sequencing used immunoSEQ multiplex PCR; TCRdb keeps in-frame clones, though not all of them. Here the sample spans roughly 2.6 million clones, around 90% being singletons. The source material was naive CD4+ T cells sorted from blood. Subset meaning: CD45RA+ positively selected. All receptors derive from a young man in good health.

V and J are TRBV19 and TRBJ2-7, with a possible D match to TRBD1 (5 bases). The CDR3 contains 15 residues. The V gene lost 5 bases and the J gene lost 2 bases, with 16 bases spanning the gap. In germline, CDR1 is LNHDA, CDR2 SQIVND (reference sequence). The CDR3 region has the DNA TGTGCCAGTAGTTCTCCAAACAGGTTTCCCTACGAGCAGTACTTC. Translation gives CASSSPNRFPYEQYF.

This clone was detected once. This chain joins TRBV19 and TRBJ1-2; 10 nucleotides match TRBD1. The ends lost 4 bases at V and 5 bases at J; junction bases unmatched: 10. Germline values: CDR1 LNHDA, CDR2 SQIVND (reference sequence). The length of the CDR3 is 16 residues. The CDR3 DNA sequence: TGTGCCAGTAGTACCCGGGACAGGGGCCGACCTTATGGCTACACCTTC. Its protein product is CASSTRDRGRPYGYTF.

The count of this clone is one. The CDR3 here is CASLTGTLMNTEAFF. CDR3 DNA: TGTGCCAGCTTAACAGGGACACTCATGAACACTGAAGCTTTCTTT. This chain joins TRBV18 and TRBJ1-1, with D possibly being TRBD1 (6 bases). Germline lookup yields CDR1 KGHSH and CDR2 LQKENI. The germline V and J ends were trimmed by 7 bases and 0 bases, with 15 bases remaining between them. CDR3 length: 15 amino acids.

CDR3 region: CASRTVNEQYF. DNA of the CDR3: TGTGCCAGCAGGACAGTCAACGAGCAGTACTTC. The chain couples TRBV2 to TRBJ2-7, with D perhaps matching TRBD1 (5 bases). Germline V gives CDR1 SNHLY, CDR2 FYNNEI. The CDR3 spans 11 residues. Trimming left V 6 bases short and J 5 bases short, with 8 bases between.

The rearrangement links TRBV15 to TRBJ2-3; TRBD1 aligns across 7 bases. CDR1 and CDR2 from the germline V gene are LNHNV and YYDKDF (reference sequence). The CDR3 runs to 16 residues. J lost 4 bases, V lost 1 base, and 8 bases had no gene match. The CDR3 protein is CATSRGVKGAPDTQYF. The CDR3 DNA sequence: TGTGCCACCAGCAGAGGTGTTAAGGGGGCCCCAGATACGCAGTATTTT.

The V call is TRBV19, the J call TRBJ2-5; 10 bases match TRBD2. The V segment lost 6 bases and the J segment 4 bases; nucleotides outside the gene matches: 5. Germline-derived CDR1 and CDR2 are LNHDA and SQIVND (reference sequence). The CDR3 is 14 amino acids. The CDR3 loop is CASRPSGGGETQYF. The CDR3, as DNA: TGTGCCAGTAGACCTAGCGGGGGTGGAGAGACCCAGTACTTC.

The genes are TRBV10-1 and TRBJ1-2; D unclear. V was pared by 10 bases and J by 0 bases, with 15 bases between. Per the germline V gene, CDR1 is WNHNN and CDR2 is SYGVQD (reference sequence). This CDR3 is 14 amino acids long. As DNA, the CDR3 is TGCGCCACCCCGTGGGGAAAGGCTAACTATGGCTACACCTTC. Translated: CATPWGKANYGYTF.

As concerns this clone: A much more abundant neighbour one base away suggests this may be a read error. V usage is TRBV7-2 and J usage is TRBJ1-6; no clear D gene. The CDR3 consists of 12 residues. Germline V gives CDR1 SGHTA, CDR2 FQGNSA. V was clipped by 1 base and J by 7 bases, with 2 bases between them. The CDR3 DNA follows: TGTGCCAGCAGCTTAGAGAATTCACCCCTCCACTTT. Protein product: CASSLENSPLHF.

In regard to this clone: Additional DNA sequences in this sample encode the identical CDR3. The V and J genes are TRBV27 and TRBJ1-2; possible D gene TRBD1, 5 bases. V was trimmed by 5 bases and J by 5 bases, leaving 12 bases between them. CDR1 and CDR2 from the germline V gene are MNHEY and SMNVEV (reference sequence). The CDR3 sequence is 13 residues long. CDR3 bases: TGTGCCAGCAGTCCGACCGGGGGGTATGGCTACACCTTC. It codes for CASSPTGGYGYTF.

The chain carries TRBV30 and TRBJ2-7; 9 positions agree with TRBD2. The CDR3 is made up of 12 amino acids. Losses at the gene ends were 4 bases for V and 5 bases for J; bases not matched to a gene: 3. Per the germline V gene, CDR1 is GTSNPN and CDR2 is SVGIG (reference sequence). As DNA, the CDR3 is TGTGCCTGGAATAGCGGGAGTAACGAGCAGTACTTC. Amino acids: CAWNSGSNEQYF.

The rearrangement links TRBV7-6 to TRBJ2-5; 10 bases agree with TRBD2. Trimming took 7 bases from V and 3 from J; bases not matched to a gene: 5. The length of the CDR3 is 14 residues. Per the germline V gene, CDR1 is SGHVS and CDR2 is FNYEAQ. The CDR3 region has the DNA TGTGCCAGCACCCTCCTAGCGGGGGAAGAGACCCAGTACTTC. This translates into CASTLLAGEETQYF.

The V and J genes are TRBV5-6 and TRBJ2-3; D is uncertain. This CDR3 spans 17 amino acids. Germline lookup yields CDR1 SGHDT and CDR2 YYEEEE. Trimming took off 0 bases at V and 0 bases at J, with 14 bases between the two ends. The CDR3 DNA reads TGTGCCAGCAGCTTGGCACTCGGTGGAACTAGCACAGATACGCAGTATTTT. Translation gives CASSLALGGTSTDTQYF.

This clone has just a few counts. The chain combines TRBV9 with TRBJ1-1; 7 bases agree with TRBD1. J was trimmed by 5 bases and V by 2 bases; bases with no gene match: 6. The CDR3 totals 14 residues. Germline V gene sequence: CDR1 SGDLS, CDR2 YYNGEE. CDR3 sequence (DNA): TGTGCCAGCAGCGTCTGGGACAGTCAAACTGAAGCTTTCTTT. It yields the protein CASSVWDSQTEAFF.

This clone has only one observation. The rearrangement uses TRBV6-6 and TRBJ2-7; 9 bases agree with TRBD2. CDR1 and CDR2 from the germline V gene are MNHNY and SVGAGI (reference sequence). The CDR3 totals 16 residues. The V gene end was trimmed by 4 bases and the J gene end by 5 bases; junction bases not matched to a gene: 12. The CDR3 DNA sequence: TGTGCCAGCAGTTCCAAACTAGCGGGCGTGTTTGACGAGCAGTACTTC. Translating it yields CASSSKLAGVFDEQYF.

The V gene is TRBV2, the J gene TRBJ2-7, with unresolved D. This CDR3 has 12 amino acids. V lost 4 bases to trimming and J lost 3 bases, with 7 bases between them. Germline assignment: CDR1 SNHLY and CDR2 FYNNEI. Written as DNA, the CDR3 is TGTGCCAGCAGTGGCAGGAACTACGAGCAGTACTTC. This translates into CASSGRNYEQYF.

V and J are TRBV2 and TRBJ2-2; 8 positions agree with TRBD2. The CDR3 runs 16 residues. Germline loops: CDR1 SNHLY, CDR2 FYNNEI. V gave up 6 bases and J gave up 3 bases; unmatched junction bases: 9. The CDR3 here is CASRSQAGAYTGELFF. The CDR3 DNA sequence: TGTGCCAGCAGATCCCAAGCGGGGGCGTACACCGGGGAGCTGTTTTTT.

The V call is TRBV7-9, the J call TRBJ1-4, with a tentative D call TRBD1 (6 bases). Trimming shortened V by 5 bases and J by 8 bases, and 15 bases separated the two germline ends. The CDR3 is 14 amino acids. Germline V CDR1 and CDR2: SEHNR, FQNEAQ (reference sequence). CDR3 DNA: TGTGCCAGCAGCGGGGTCTGGGGGCGCGAAAAACTGTTTTTT. Translated, it gives CASSGVWGREKLFF.